This TCR beta chain emerged from a study of blood T cell repertoires in COVID-19. Study as a whole: Acute and convalescent COVID-19 samples came from the United States, Italy and Spain. PBMCs, B-cell-depleted T cells, or T cells provided the cDNA or gDNA that made up the material.

In the authors' methods: Researchers report that nucleated cell counts were estimated from reference gene primer amplification. Profiled with immunoSEQ multiplex PCR; TCRdb holds only in-frame clones, not every one. The DNA gave D and trimming, while V, J and clone size come from that table. The table includes a few hundred thousand clones, approximately 81% detected once. In germline, CDR1 is LNHDA, CDR2 SQIVND (reference sequence). V lost 10 bases, J lost 4 bases, and 9 bases stayed unmatched. This CDR3 spans 15 amino acids. The specimen was peripheral blood. The V and J genes are TRBV19 and TRBJ2-1; 11 nucleotides agree with TRBD2. This sequence was found in a young woman with acute or convalescent COVID-19. CDR3 coding DNA: TGTGCCACTTCCCCGGGGACTAGCGGTTACAATGAGCAGTTCTTC. This encodes CATSPGTSGYNEQFF. Using reference TRBV19 and TRBJ2-1 for the parts outside the CDR3, the full variable domain is DGGITQSPKYLFRKEGQNVTLSCEQNLNHDAMYWYRQDPGQGLRLIYYSQIVNDFQKGDIAEGYSVSREKKESFPLTVTSAQKNPTAFYLCATSPGTSGYNEQFFGPGTRLTVL.